The T cell receptor beta chain described here comes from a study of blood T cell repertoires in COVID-19. CDR3 length equals 12 residues. CDR1 is SGHKS and CDR2 is YYEKEE in the germline V gene (reference sequence). The ends were cut back, 0 bases at V and 2 bases at J, with 3 bases in the middle. Methods used by the authors: By means of reference gene primer amplification, nucleated cell counts were estimated. Some clones are missing from TCRdb's copy, which holds only in-frame ones; the method was immunoSEQ multiplex PCR. V, J and clone size reflect that table, while D and trimming were determined from the DNA. The table lists 200,000 to 250,000 clones, 82% of them singletons, with 3% to 4% in the top ten.

The sequence derives from a woman in her sixties or seventies who had recovered from COVID-19. This sequence joins TRBV5-5 and TRBJ2-7; D is unclear. Sequencing input: PBMCs or T cells enriched from blood (not recorded which). Here the CDR3 reads CASSLDTYEQYF. The CDR3 region has the DNA TGTGCCAGCAGCTTGGACACCTACGAGCAGTACTTC.